This TCR delta chain derives from a study of Vδ1+ human thymocytes. Study-level findings and limits: Thymic TRG and TRD repertoires appeared highly polyclonal. Bulk repertoire data may be misinterpreted because of unexpected Vdelta2 sequences. Despite high sort purity, roughly a fifth of thymic T cell receptor delta sequences were Vdelta2.

The template was reverse-transcribed extracted RNA. The CDR3 regions were amplified by multiplex PCR from V-gene primers to a constant-region primer. TCRdb called clones anew from the multiplex PCR reads with CATT. Among about 25,000 delta-chain clones listed, around 32% were seen once. This clone was found a few times. Its antigen is unknown. Distinct nucleotide sequences in the sample also encode this CDR3. After alphabeta T cell depletion, CD3+ Vdelta1+ Vdelta2- thymocytes were sorted. V lost 1 base, J lost 1 base, and 10 bases lay in between. Per germline, CDR1 TSWWSYY and CDR2 QGS. This CDR3 comprises 15 residues.

Source material: Vdelta1+ gamma-delta thymocytes from the thymus. Subset given: FACS-sorted CD3+ TCRalphabeta- TCRVdelta1+ TCRVdelta2- thymocytes. The sequence was collected from a boy under three years old who had congenital heart surgery. The chain links TRDV1 to TRDJ1; D remains ambiguous. CDR3 residues: CALGERRGSTDKLIF. The CDR3 DNA reads TGTGCTCTTGGGGAACGGAGGGGTTCCACCGATAAACTCATCTTT.